Listed below are T cell receptor beta chains from one sample, sequenced in a study of control samples from healthy donors and cancer patients. The assay was immunoSEQ multiplex PCR, and TCRdb's table has in-frame clones only and misses some. The table includes fewer than 200,000 clones, over 85% detected once. Sequencing used blood. These TCRs come from a man between 25 and 39 years old in good health. Both conserved end residues are trimmed from each CDR3.

j_gene: TRBJ2-3
v_gene: TRBV5-4
CDR3aa: ASSFLWGNFTQY

j_gene: TRBJ1-2
v_gene: TRBV19
CDR3aa: ASSTQDHYTGGGGYT

j_gene: TRBJ1-1
v_gene: TRBV9
CDR3aa: ASSVSANTEAF

j_gene: TRBJ1-1
v_gene: TRBV2
CDR3aa: ATQVGSPEAF

j_gene: TRBJ2-2
v_gene: TRBV6-5
CDR3aa: ASAKGARAGLF

j_gene: TRBJ1-6
v_gene: TRBV27
CDR3aa: ASSPWDRGNSPLH

j_gene: TRBJ1-2
v_gene: TRBV28
CDR3aa: ASSSPMTGRTYGYT

j_gene: TRBJ2-2
v_gene: TRBV5-1
CDR3aa: ASSSTGFTNTGELF

j_gene: TRBJ1-1
v_gene: TRBV5-5
CDR3aa: ASSSRTGGGMTPNTEAF

j_gene: TRBJ2-7
v_gene: TRBV9
CDR3aa: ASSEQGGPYEQY

j_gene: TRBJ2-7
v_gene: TRBV7-9
CDR3aa: ASSSGLGGDEQY

j_gene: TRBJ2-7
v_gene: TRBV4-1
CDR3aa: ASSQGGVTYEQY

j_gene: TRBJ1-2
v_gene: TRBV6-1
CDR3aa: ASSEGRGQGAKFAGYT

j_gene: TRBJ1-4
v_gene: TRBV4-1
CDR3aa: ASSRIVGEKLF

j_gene: TRBJ2-2
v_gene: TRBV12-3/TRBV12-4
CDR3aa: ASSWSRTGELF

j_gene: TRBJ1-1
v_gene: TRBV7-2
CDR3aa: ASSLRGRGNTEAF

j_gene: TRBJ1-4
v_gene: TRBV6-1
CDR3aa: ASSEWYQGAENEKLF

j_gene: TRBJ2-3
v_gene: TRBV18
CDR3aa: ASSVMTSADTQY

j_gene: TRBJ2-1
v_gene: TRBV27
CDR3aa: ASSLGNEQF

j_gene: TRBJ1-4
v_gene: TRBV4-2
CDR3aa: ASSQDSKKLF

j_gene: TRBJ1-3
v_gene: TRBV14
CDR3aa: ASSPWGQGASGNTIY

j_gene: TRBJ2-1
v_gene: TRBV6-5
CDR3aa: ASSLLAGLNNEQF

j_gene: TRBJ1-2
v_gene: TRBV2
CDR3aa: ASSEGQGSVGYT

j_gene: TRBJ2-7
v_gene: TRBV18
CDR3aa: ASSPTRTSGRNEQY

j_gene: TRBJ2-2
v_gene: TRBV5-1
CDR3aa: ASSSAGTGELF

j_gene: TRBJ2-7
v_gene: TRBV7-9
CDR3aa: ASSLTGLEQY

j_gene: TRBJ2-7
v_gene: TRBV6-5
CDR3aa: ASSYSLTSFYEQY

j_gene: TRBJ2-2
v_gene: TRBV7-9
CDR3aa: ASSHSDSGRKELF

j_gene: TRBJ1-2
v_gene: TRBV5-6
CDR3aa: ASSFRGQGPYGYT

j_gene: TRBJ1-6
v_gene: TRBV12-3/TRBV12-4
CDR3aa: ASLSDWSSPLH

j_gene: TRBJ2-5
v_gene: TRBV7-9
CDR3aa: ASSLGGTRGAQY

j_gene: TRBJ1-1
v_gene: TRBV15
CDR3aa: ATSSRTGGLNTEAF

j_gene: TRBJ2-3
v_gene: TRBV6-1
CDR3aa: ASSVVGSLAGGTDTQY

j_gene: TRBJ1-4
v_gene: TRBV29-1
CDR3aa: SVALRTNEKLF

j_gene: TRBJ1-1
v_gene: TRBV28
CDR3aa: ASSFGGPNTEAF

j_gene: TRBJ1-2
v_gene: TRBV27
CDR3aa: ASSSLGDTIGGYT

j_gene: TRBJ2-7
v_gene: TRBV18
CDR3aa: ASSLGGAGKGGSYEQY

j_gene: TRBJ1-4
v_gene: TRBV18
CDR3aa: ASSPREKLF

j_gene: TRBJ2-1
v_gene: TRBV7-3
CDR3aa: ASGTGTSGGGEQF

j_gene: TRBJ1-4
v_gene: TRBV5-6
CDR3aa: ASSLGTGGGEKLF

j_gene: TRBJ2-2
v_gene: TRBV19
CDR3aa: ASSIGDGELF

j_gene: TRBJ1-3
v_gene: TRBV19
CDR3aa: ASRTGSSGNTIY